This T cell receptor beta chain stems from a study of T cells in Graves' hyperthyroidism and ophthalmopathy. It was RNA transcripts that yielded the amplified TCR beta CDR3 regions. A set of HTBI primers served as the primers for a first-round RT-PCR of the TCR CDR3. MiXCR was run by TCRdb on the multiplex PCR reads, yielding one entry per CDR3 protein. The sample lists 200,000 to 250,000 distinct CDR3 sequences; approximately 17% were seen once. The CDR3 consists of 15 residues. Germline V gene lookup returns CDR1 SGHNT and CDR2 YENEEA. The V and J ends lost 8 bases and 3 bases, in that order; junction bases with no gene match: 7.

This receptor was obtained from a man aged 50-59 years with Graves' hyperthyroidism. The specimen sequenced was blood. This rearrangement joins TRBV11-3 to TRBJ2-1; TRBD2 matches 10 bases. The CDR3: CASGLGLADYNEQFF. CDR3 bases: TGTGCCAGCGGCCTCGGACTAGCGGACTACAATGAGCAGTTCTTC.